The clone carrying this TCR beta chain was detected many times. Antigen specificity is unknown. The TCR cDNA carried a universal primer site and UMIs from 5'RACE template switching. Via MiXCR, TCRdb re-called the 5' RACE reads, giving one row per CDR3 protein. The sample includes 250,000 to 400,000 distinct CDR3 sequences, approximately 4% of them seen just once. These data originate in a study of T cells after yellow fever vaccination. The overall study: Preparing low-cell-number fractions relied on SMART-Seq v4 Ultra Low Input. Overall study results and limits: FACS-sorted repertoires could harbor abundant contaminating bulk-population clonotypes.

The V end lost 6 bases, the J end lost 6 bases, and 11 bases lay between the germline ends. This CDR3 spans 13 amino acids. Germline V gene sequence: CDR1 MNHNS, CDR2 SASEGT. This receptor was identified in a man aged 18-30 years who received the YFV17D yellow fever vaccine. The rearrangement joins TRBV6-1 to TRBJ2-2; maybe TRBD1 (6 bases). This sample comprised PBMCs, obtained 5 days after the yellow fever booster vaccination. The CDR3 loop reads CASRNQGSGELFF. The CDR3 DNA reads as TGTGCCAGCAGGAACCAGGGGTCCGGGGAGCTGTTTTTT.